This T cell receptor (beta chain) was sequenced for a study of T cells after yellow fever vaccination. This clonotype was seen repeatedly, ten times or more. Antigen: not known. Overall study findings and caveats: Clonotypes found in both CD4 and CD8 compartments made up a small share.

This CDR3 has 15 amino acids. Trimming cost V 2 bases and J 4 bases, with 11 bases left between them. Germline CDR1 reads MNHEY; CDR2 reads SVGAGI. As TCR cDNA was made by 5'RACE template switching, a universal primer site and UMIs were added. TCRdb ran MiXCR on the 5' RACE reads and lists one entry per CDR3 protein. The sample holds approximately 330,000 distinct CDR3 sequences, over 4% seen once. The source is a man between 18 and 35 years old who received the YFV17D yellow fever vaccine. The source was PBMCs, collected 5 days after the yellow fever booster vaccination. The chain links TRBV6-5 to TRBJ2-2; TRBD1 might be the D (5 bases). The CDR3 coding sequence is TGTGCCAGCAGTTACATGGGGCCTGGCACCGGGGAGCTGTTTTTT. Translated: CASSYMGPGTGELFF.